Following are 4 T cell receptor beta chains from one sample sequenced in a study of blood T cell repertoires in COVID-19. The protocol was immunoSEQ multiplex PCR, while the TCRdb copy is restricted to in-frame clones and leaves out a portion. The sample shows about 230,000 clones, under 90% of them seen only once. Sequencing was performed on peripheral blood. All receptors derive from a man aged 50-60 years with COVID-19, enrolled during active disease.

The V and J genes are TRBV7-9 and TRBJ2-7; TRBD2 aligns across 8 bases. Unmatched junction bases numbered 8, after V lost 5 bases and J lost 2 bases. Germline-derived CDR1 and CDR2 are SEHNR and FQNEAQ (reference sequence). The CDR3 covers 15 residues. The CDR3 bases are TGTGCCAGCAGCCCTACCGGGACTAGTACCTACGAGCAGTACTTC. It codes for CASSPTGTSTYEQYF. Supplemented by reference TRBV7-9 and TRBJ2-7, the full variable domain reads DTGVSQNPRHKITKRGQNVTFRCDPISEHNRLYWYRQTLGQGPEFLTYFQNEAQLEKSRLLSDRFSAERPKGSFSTLEIQRTEQGDSAMYLCASSPTGTSTYEQYFGPGTRLTVT.

The V call is TRBV28, the J call TRBJ1-6, with D maybe TRBD1 (5 bases). Germline assignment: CDR1 MDHEN and CDR2 SYDVKM. This CDR3 region has 14 residues. Between the trimmed V and J ends, which lost 3 bases and 9 bases, there was a span of 12 bases. The CDR3 DNA reads as TGTGCCAGCAGTTTCTGGGGGGTAGGTTCACCCCTCCACTTT. Amino acids: CASSFWGVGSPLHF.

This chain connects TRBV5-1 to TRBJ2-3, with 7 bases aligning to TRBD2. CDR1 is SGHRS and CDR2 is YFSETQ in the germline V gene. CDR3 size: 15 residues. V trimming: 5 bases; J trimming: 0 bases; junction bases outside the gene matches: 6. The DNA of the CDR3 is TGCGCCAGCAGGTTAGCGGGCCGGAGCACAGATACGCAGTATTTT. Protein product: CASRLAGRSTDTQYF.

The rearrangement links TRBV11-3 to TRBJ2-3, with 8 bases matching TRBD2. The CDR3 runs to 14 residues. V lost 1 base to trimming and J lost 8 bases; unmatched junction nucleotides: 5. Germline-derived CDR1 and CDR2 are SGHNT and YENEEA. The CDR3 loop reads CASSLGGTSRTQYF. In nucleotides, the CDR3 is TGTGCCAGCAGCTTAGGAGGGACTAGTCGTACGCAGTATTTT.